This record covers a single T cell receptor (beta chain). This record belongs to a study of blood T cell repertoires in COVID-19. Study-level information: There were acute and convalescent COVID-19 samples, and they came from the United States, Italy and Spain. The analysed material was cDNA or gDNA that came from T cells, B-cell-depleted T cells, or PBMCs.

How the authors handled the data: For nucleated cells, counts were estimated from reference gene primer amplification. Only in-frame clones appear in the TCRdb table, and some are missing; sequencing was by immunoSEQ multiplex PCR. Clone size and V and J calls were adopted from that table, with D and trimming inferred from the DNA. Among fewer than 130,000 clones listed, more than 75% were seen once. Trimming took off 7 bases at V and 1 base at J, with 8 bases between the two ends. The CDR3 is made up of 13 amino acids. Germline V gives CDR1 MNHNY, CDR2 SVGAGI (reference sequence). The sequence derives from a human donor in a cohort sampled during active COVID-19. The chain couples TRBV6-6 to TRBJ2-1; D possibly corresponds to TRBD1 (6 bases). The sequenced sample consisted of peripheral blood. The CDR3 nucleotides are TGTGCCAGCACCCAGGGGTCCTACAATGAGCAGTTCTTC. Translation: CASTQGSYNEQFF.